These 29 T cell receptor beta chains were sequenced from one sample in a study of shared clonotypes between healthy human individuals. Clones were sequenced by immunoSEQ multiplex PCR, and TCRdb holds only the in-frame ones, with some missing. The sample yields millions of clones, approximately 90% seen once. Source material: naive CD4+ T cells sorted from blood. Specified subset: CD45RA+ positively selected. The receptors originated from a man between 18 and 29 years old in good health.

The V call is TRBV10-3, the J call TRBJ2-3, with 12 bases matching TRBD2. This CDR3 region has 15 residues. The V segment lost 4 bases and the J segment 5 bases; nucleotides outside the gene matches: 4. Germline V lookup: CDR1 ENHRY, CDR2 SYGVKD. The CDR3 reads CAISGASGGVDTQYF. The CDR3 DNA sequence: TGTGCCATCAGTGGGGCTAGCGGGGGGGTAGATACGCAGTATTTT.

This chain links TRBV5-8 with TRBJ2-1, with TRBD2 as a possible D gene (5 bases). CDR1 and CDR2 (germline): SGHTS, YDEGEE. With 2 bases removed from V and 0 bases from J, the gap between germline ends came to 18 bases. The CDR3 is 18 residues long. Here the CDR3 DNA reads TGTGCCAGCAGCTTCTCTCTCCAGATAGCGAACTCCTACAATGAGCAGTTCTTC. Its protein product is CASSFSLQIANSYNEQFF.

The sample holds one count of this clone. V usage is TRBV5-4 and J usage is TRBJ2-3; maybe TRBD1 (6 bases). Germline values: CDR1 SGHNT, CDR2 YYREEE (reference sequence). CDR3 length: 15 residues. The ends were cut back, 7 bases at V and 4 bases at J, with 19 bases in the middle. The CDR3 is CASGREQGRADTQYF. As DNA, the CDR3 is TGTGCCAGCGGCAGAGAACAGGGTCGGGCAGATACGCAGTATTTT.

The chain recombines TRBV5-5 with TRBJ1-3; 7 bases map to TRBD1. Germline V gene sequence: CDR1 SGHKS, CDR2 YYEKEE (reference sequence). There are 15 residues in the CDR3. The J segment lost 4 bases and the V segment lost 4 bases, leaving 8 bases of the junction unmatched. CDR3 amino acids: CASSPRDSLGNTIYF. CDR3 nucleotide sequence: TGTGCCAGCAGCCCTAGGGACAGCCTAGGAAACACCATATATTTT. Supplemented by reference TRBV5-5 and TRBJ1-3, the full variable domain reads DAGVTQSPTHLIKTRGQQVTLRCSPISGHKSVSWYQQVLGQGPQFIFQYYEKEERGRGNFPDRFSARQFPNYSSELNVNALLLGDSALYLCASSPRDSLGNTIYFGEGSWLTVV.

The rearrangement joins TRBV27 to TRBJ2-1; no clear D. V dropped 7 bases and J dropped 0 bases, with 16 bases sitting between them. Per the germline V gene, CDR1 is MNHEY and CDR2 is SMNVEV (reference sequence). The CDR3 is 16 amino acids. In nucleotides, the CDR3 is TGTGCCAGCAAGACCCCAGCGAACAGCTCCTACAATGAGCAGTTCTTC. This codes for CASKTPANSSYNEQFF.

The chain joins TRBV5-1 to TRBJ2-6; 11 bases match TRBD2. The CDR3 runs to 19 residues. Losses at the gene ends were 4 bases for V and 0 bases for J; bases not matched to a gene: 9. The germline V gene has CDR1 SGHRS and CDR2 YFSETQ. CDR3 coding DNA: TGCGCCAGCAGCCCCCTAGCGGGAGGATTCCCCTCTGGGGCCAACGTCCTGACTTTC. As protein: CASSPLAGGFPSGANVLTF.

The chain recombines TRBV4-3 with TRBJ2-3; 7 bases agree with TRBD1. This CDR3 comprises 15 residues. Germline assignment: CDR1 LGHNA and CDR2 YSLEER. V dropped 6 bases and J dropped 1; count of bases not matched to a gene: 7. The CDR3 spells CASRGTVAGTDTQYF. The CDR3 nucleotides are TGCGCCAGCAGAGGGACAGTTGCTGGCACAGATACGCAGTATTTT.

This chain links TRBV6-9 with TRBJ1-5; D gene ambiguous. The V gene lost 4 bases and the J gene lost 1 base, with 11 bases spanning the gap. CDR3 length equals 15 residues. Germline V gene data show CDR1 as MNHGY and CDR2 as SVAAGI. The CDR3 sequence is CASSSSVGSNQPQHF. CDR3 coding DNA: TGTGCCAGCAGTTCCTCGGTAGGGAGCAATCAGCCCCAGCATTTT.

This chain joins TRBV7-9 and TRBJ2-1, with D uncertain. The CDR3 runs to 16 residues. Germline V gene data show CDR1 as SEHNR and CDR2 as FQNEAQ (reference sequence). V lost 4 bases and J 8 bases, leaving 21 bases between the germline ends. CDR3 in amino acids: CASSSTFTVADDEQFF. The CDR3 region has the DNA TGTGCCAGCAGCTCCACTTTCACGGTAGCTGACGATGAGCAGTTCTTC.

The genes are TRBV15 and TRBJ1-1; weak D call: TRBD1 (6 bases). V was clipped by 1 base and J by 4 bases, with 10 bases between them. The CDR3 spans 14 residues. Germline CDR1 and CDR2: LNHNV and YYDKDF (reference sequence). The CDR3, as DNA: TGTGCCACCAGCAGAGCACAGGGTGGCACTGAAGCTTTCTTT. It translates to CATSRAQGGTEAFF.

The gene calls are TRBV28 and TRBJ1-2; no reliable D call. V was trimmed by 8 bases and J by 7 bases, leaving 14 bases between them. CDR1 and CDR2 (germline): MDHEN, SYDVKM. The CDR3 is made up of 12 amino acids. Here the CDR3 reads CASVSGESGYTF. The CDR3, as DNA: TGTGCCAGCGTCTCCGGGGAGAGTGGCTACACCTTC.

This chain uses TRBV6-5 with TRBJ1-6; perhaps TRBD1 as D (5 bases). The V gene's germline CDR1 is MNHEY and CDR2 SVGAGI. With 7 bases removed from V and 9 bases from J, the gap between germline ends came to 16 bases. The CDR3 extends over 14 amino acids. Here the CDR3 reads CASTEGFLGSPLHF. CDR3 bases: TGTGCCAGCACCGAGGGGTTTTTGGGTTCACCCCTCCACTTT.

This chain uses TRBV5-1 with TRBJ2-3; D may be TRBD2 (5 bases). In germline, CDR1 is SGHRS, CDR2 YFSETQ. V dropped 2 bases and J dropped 5 bases, with 12 bases sitting between them. This CDR3 is built from 14 residues. This CDR3 is CASSFRGSGDTQYF. For the CDR3, the DNA is TGCGCCAGCAGCTTCCGGGGAAGCGGAGATACGCAGTATTTT. Complete variable domain (other parts from reference TRBV5-1 and TRBJ2-3): KAGVTQTPRYLIKTRGQQVTLSCSPISGHRSVSWYQQTPGQGLQFLFEYFSETQRNKGNFPGRFSGRQFSNSRSEMNVSTLELGDSALYLCASSFRGSGDTQYFGPGTRLTVL.

The chain joins TRBV19 to TRBJ1-1; D is unresolved. Germline-derived CDR1 and CDR2 are LNHDA and SQIVND (reference sequence). The CDR3 length is 13 residues. Trimming removed 1 base from V and 5 bases from J, with 8 bases in between. CDR3: CASSIGPRTEAFF. The DNA for the CDR3 is TGTGCCAGTAGTATAGGGCCGAGGACTGAAGCTTTCTTT.

The chain recombines TRBV15 with TRBJ1-5; D is ambiguous. The CDR3 runs to 19 residues. V gave up 1 base and J gave up 3 bases, with 22 bases separating them. Looked up from germline, CDR1 is LNHNV and CDR2 is YYDKDF (reference sequence). CDR3 sequence (DNA): TGTGCCACCAGCAGAGGAAAGGCGGCCACAAATGACAACAATCAGCCCCAGCATTTT. As protein: CATSRGKAATNDNNQPQHF.

The J gene is TRBJ2-3, the V gene TRBV11-2; no firm D call. The CDR3 extends over 14 amino acids. Germline loops: CDR1 SGHAT, CDR2 FQNNGV. V was pared by 1 base and J by 9 bases, with 14 bases between. In nucleotides, the CDR3 is TGTGCCAGCAGCTTAGGGCAGTGGATTGGGACGCAGTATTTT. Amino acid sequence: CASSLGQWIGTQYF.

The J gene is TRBJ1-1, the V gene TRBV21-1. TRBV21-1 is a known pseudogene. CDR3 size: 14 residues. CDR3 in amino acids: CASSKVLDETEAFF. The CDR3, as DNA: TGTGCCAGCAGCAAAGTGTTAGATGAGACTGAAGCTTTCTTT.

The chain is built from TRBV10-3 and TRBJ2-2; D is unresolved. The CDR3 has 14 residues. CDR1 ENHRY and CDR2 SYGVKD come from the germline V gene. Trimming took 0 bases from V and 5 from J, leaving 7 bases between them. CDR3 amino acids: CAISESWVTGELFF. The DNA of the CDR3 is TGTGCCATCAGTGAGTCCTGGGTGACCGGGGAGCTGTTTTTT.

This clone was detected only a few times. Other nucleotide sequences from this sample produce the same CDR3. The chain carries TRBV25-1 and TRBJ2-3; D unresolved. The CDR3 is 11 amino acids. Germline V gene data show CDR1 as MGHDK and CDR2 as SYGVNS. With 6 bases removed from V and 2 bases from J, the gap between germline ends came to 3 bases. In DNA, the CDR3 is TGTGCCAGCAGCCTCACAGATACGCAGTATTTT. Its protein product is CASSLTDTQYF. Based on the CDR3 plus reference TRBV25-1 and TRBJ2-3, the full variable domain is EADIYQTPRYLVIGTGKKITLECSQTMGHDKMYWYQQDPGMELHLIHYSYGVNSTEKGDLSSESTVSRIRTEHFPLTLESARPSHTSQYLCASSLTDTQYFGPGTRLTVL.

CDR3 amino acids: CASRGGGTGELFF. DNA for the CDR3: TGTGCCAGCAGGGGAGGGGGAACCGGGGAGCTGTTTTTT. The rearrangement uses TRBV6-1 and TRBJ2-2, with D possibly matching TRBD2 (7 bases). Germline V gene lookup returns CDR1 MNHNS and CDR2 SASEGT. The V end was cut by 6 bases, the J end by 5 bases, with 10 bases between. This CDR3 comprises 13 residues.

V is TRBV7-9 and J is TRBJ2-1, with a possible D match to TRBD2 (5 bases). Germline loops: CDR1 SEHNR, CDR2 FQNEAQ (reference sequence). The CDR3 consists of 15 residues. V lost 1 base, J lost 7 bases, and 14 bases lay in between. CDR3 region: CASSLVTGIRNEQFF. In DNA, the CDR3 is TGTGCCAGCAGCTTAGTTACGGGAATTAGAAATGAGCAGTTCTTC.

The CDR3 is CASSYLQGFGETQYF. The CDR3 coding sequence is TGTGCCAGCAGTTACCTACAGGGCTTTGGAGAGACCCAGTACTTC. The chain carries TRBV6-5 and TRBJ2-5, with D possibly being TRBD1 (6 bases). Germline V gives CDR1 MNHEY, CDR2 SVGAGI. The CDR3 loop spans 15 amino acids. With 2 bases removed from V and 4 bases from J, the gap between germline ends came to 14 bases.

This chain links TRBV19 with TRBJ1-3, with TRBD1 as a possible D gene (5 bases). The V gene lost 7 bases and the J gene lost 2 bases, with 12 bases spanning the gap. Per the germline V gene, CDR1 is LNHDA and CDR2 is SQIVND (reference sequence). This CDR3 region has 14 residues. CDR3 coding DNA: TGTGCCAGTACCCCCAGGGCAGCTGGAAACACCATATATTTT. It translates to CASTPRAAGNTIYF.

V is TRBV27 and J is TRBJ1-6, with 7 bases identical to TRBD1. Germline V CDR1 and CDR2: MNHEY, SMNVEV (reference sequence). The ends lost 2 bases at V and 9 bases at J; junction bases unmatched: 13. This CDR3 contains 17 residues. The CDR3 sequence is CASSLLQPGQLLSPLHF. The CDR3 DNA sequence: TGTGCCAGCAGTTTACTGCAACCGGGACAGCTCCTTTCACCCCTCCACTTT.

There are a few counts of this clone. The missing conserved phenylalanine or tryptophan at the end of this CDR3 makes a read error likely. No DNA is shown, since the ends of the CDR3 on it are uncertain; the CDR3 is the one TCRdb lists. The chain is built from TRBV2 and TRBJ1-4. Germline values: CDR1 SNHLY, CDR2 FYNNEI. The CDR3 contains 13 residues when both ends are counted. CDR3 sequence: CASSVRDGRIGWL.

This sequence joins TRBV19 and TRBJ1-4; D is perhaps TRBD1 (6 bases). The germline gives CDR1 LNHDA, CDR2 SQIVND (reference sequence). V gave up 5 bases and J gave up 4 bases, with 14 bases separating them. CDR3 length: 15 residues. CDR3 amino acids: CASSPQDSLNEKLFF. The CDR3 nucleotides are TGTGCCAGTAGTCCCCAGGACAGCCTTAATGAAAAACTGTTTTTT.

The V and J genes are TRBV29-1 and TRBJ2-3; 8 nucleotides line up with TRBD2. Trimming removed 6 bases from V and 4 bases from J; junction bases left unmatched: 6. The CDR3 runs to 13 residues. From germline, CDR1 is SQVTM and CDR2 ANQGSEA. The CDR3 DNA reads as TGCAGCGTACCGCGGGAGGAGGCAGATACGCAGTATTTT. It codes for CSVPREEADTQYF.

This chain uses TRBV5-1 with TRBJ1-1; D gene unclear. The ends were cut back, 0 bases at V and 0 bases at J, with 15 bases in the middle. This CDR3 contains 17 residues. CDR1 SGHRS and CDR2 YFSETQ come from the germline V gene. CDR3 in DNA: TGCGCCAGCAGCTTGGCCAGGAGAGCATCCATGAACACTGAAGCTTTCTTT. It encodes CASSLARRASMNTEAFF.

Concerning this clone: The junction shows a germline mismatch at one end, possibly a read error. V and J are TRBV7-9 and TRBJ2-7, with D maybe TRBD2 (5 bases). CDR1 and CDR2 (germline): SEHNR, FQNEAQ (reference sequence). This CDR3 has 14 residues. The CDR3 DNA sequence: TGTGCCAGCAGCCTAGCACCTAACTCCTACGAGCAGTACTTC. Translation: CASSLAPNSYEQYF.